The next 17 T cell receptor beta chains were all read from a single sample in a study of control samples from healthy donors and cancer patients. The method was immunoSEQ multiplex PCR; TCRdb's version includes in-frame clones alone and lacks a portion of them. This table has around 95,000 clones, around four fifths appearing once. The source material was blood. All receptors come from a man aged 25 to 40 in good health.

The chain employs TRBV30 and TRBJ2-1; D remains unclear. Germline CDR1 and CDR2: GTSNPN and SVGIG (reference sequence). The CDR3 has 16 residues. V dropped 2 bases and J dropped 0 bases, with 14 bases sitting between them. The CDR3 DNA reads TGTGCCTGGAGTCCCTCCTCGCGAAGCTCCTACAATGAGCAGTTCTTC. Translation: CAWSPSSRSSYNEQFF.

The rearrangement joins TRBV7-9 to TRBJ2-6; no firm D call. Germline V gene lookup returns CDR1 SEHNR and CDR2 FQNEAQ (reference sequence). V was shortened by 3 bases and J by 3 bases, with 3 bases between the two germline ends. The CDR3 runs to 13 residues. DNA for the CDR3: TGTGCCAGCAGCTTCGGTGGGGCCAACGTCCTGACTTTC. As protein: CASSFGGANVLTF.

The chain couples TRBV11-3 to TRBJ2-7; D may be TRBD2 (5 bases). This CDR3 is 14 amino acids long. Trimming shortened V by 5 bases and J by 5 bases, and 16 bases separated the two germline ends. CDR1 is SGHNT and CDR2 is YENEEA in the germline V gene. For the CDR3, the DNA is TGTGCCAGCAGCCCGGGCCCGGGGTTCCACGAGCAGTACTTC. Its translation is CASSPGPGFHEQYF.

The chain links TRBV30 to TRBJ1-2, with D perhaps TRBD1 (6 bases). Trimming cost V 2 bases and J 8 bases, with 21 bases left between them. The CDR3 is 15 amino acids. Per germline, CDR1 GTSNPN and CDR2 SVGIG (reference sequence). The CDR3 DNA is TGTGCCTGGAGTAGACCGGTGGGGGGGCTGGGGGGCTACACCTTC. Encoded protein: CAWSRPVGGLGGYTF.

This chain uses TRBV14 with TRBJ1-2; TRBD1 matches at 10 bases. From germline, CDR1 is SGHDN and CDR2 FVKESK. Losses at the gene ends were 5 bases for V and 9 bases for J; bases not matched to a gene: 6. CDR3 size: 13 residues. DNA of the CDR3: TGTGCCAGCAGCTCGACAGGGGGCACGAGCTACACCTTC. Amino acids: CASSSTGGTSYTF. The whole variable domain, remainder taken from reference TRBV14 and TRBJ1-2, is EAGVTQFPSHSVIEKGQTVTLRCDPISGHDNLYWYRRVMGKEIKFLLHFVKESKQDESGMPNNRFLAERTGGTYSTLKVQPAELEDSGVYFCASSSTGGTSYTFGSGTRLTVV.

The genes are TRBV3-1 (or the pseudogene TRBV3-2) and TRBJ1-1; possible D gene TRBD1, 6 bases. The V end was cut by 1 base, the J end by 0 bases, with 12 bases between. The CDR3 runs 16 residues. CDR1 and CDR2 from the germline V gene are LGHDT and YNNKEL (reference sequence). The CDR3 is CASSQADRRMNTEAFF. CDR3 coding DNA: TGTGCCAGCAGCCAAGCCGACAGGAGAATGAACACTGAAGCTTTCTTT.

The genes are TRBV9 and TRBJ2-7; either TRBD1 or TRBD2 may supply D (5 bases each). From germline, CDR1 is SGDLS and CDR2 YYNGEE. Trimming removed 2 bases at V and 5 bases at J, with 17 bases between. The CDR3 totals 15 residues. CDR3 protein: CASSVAGTPSHEQYF. The CDR3, as DNA: TGTGCCAGCAGCGTGGCCGGGACCCCTTCCCACGAGCAGTACTTC.

This chain links TRBV5-6 with TRBJ1-6, with 8 bases identical to TRBD1. Germline V lookup: CDR1 SGHDT, CDR2 YYEEEE. J lost 10 bases, V lost 2 bases, and 5 bases had no gene match. The CDR3 is 14 residues long. The CDR3 spells CASSFSRGQSPLHF. The CDR3 DNA is TGTGCCAGCAGCTTCTCCAGGGGGCAATCACCCCTCCACTTT.

The V and J genes are TRBV3-1 (or the pseudogene TRBV3-2) and TRBJ2-7; 11 nucleotides line up with TRBD2. V shed 0 bases and J 0 bases; nucleotides not matched to a gene: 10. CDR1 LGHDT and CDR2 YNNKEL come from the germline V gene (reference sequence). The CDR3 extends over 19 amino acids. The CDR3 is CASSQDGVLAGANSYEQYF. The DNA for the CDR3 is TGTGCCAGCAGCCAAGACGGTGTACTAGCGGGGGCCAACTCCTACGAGCAGTACTTC.

The chain is built from TRBV21-1 and TRBJ2-5; the table gives TRBD2 as D, unverified against the DNA. TRBV21-1 is deemed a pseudogene. This CDR3 comprises 16 residues. CDR3 region: CASSKAGLAIGETQYF. The CDR3 nucleotides read TGTGCCAGCAGCAAAGCGGGACTAGCGATTGGAGAGACCCAGTACTTC.

The chain uses TRBV18 and TRBJ2-3; 8 bases are a match to TRBD2. This CDR3 has 13 amino acids. The trim removed 3 bases at V and 5 bases at J, leaving 1 base unmatched. The germline gives CDR1 KGHSH, CDR2 LQKENI. CDR3 DNA: TGTGCCAGCTCACCCGCGGGAGGAGATACGCAGTATTTT. It yields the protein CASSPAGGDTQYF.

The genes are TRBV5-1 and TRBJ1-1, with 7 bases matching TRBD1. This CDR3 has 15 amino acids. V was pared by 3 bases and J by 0 bases, with 5 bases of the junction left unmatched. CDR1 SGHRS and CDR2 YFSETQ come from the germline V gene. CDR3 sequence reads: CASSSTGQMNTEAFF. The CDR3 DNA reads TGCGCCAGCAGCTCAACGGGACAGATGAACACTGAAGCTTTCTTT.

This sequence joins TRBV5-1 and TRBJ2-7; D is undetermined. Germline lookup yields CDR1 SGHRS and CDR2 YFSETQ. CDR3 length equals 14 residues. With 0 bases removed from V and 2 bases from J, the gap between germline ends came to 9 bases. The CDR3 is CASSLAQLTYEQYF. The DNA of the CDR3 is TGCGCCAGCAGCTTGGCCCAACTAACCTACGAGCAGTACTTC. Together with reference TRBV5-1 and TRBJ2-7, the CDR3 gives the full variable domain: KAGVTQTPRYLIKTRGQQVTLSCSPISGHRSVSWYQQTPGQGLQFLFEYFSETQRNKGNFPGRFSGRQFSNSRSEMNVSTLELGDSALYLCASSLAQLTYEQYFGPGTRLTVT.

The chain joins TRBV6-6 to TRBJ2-7, with TRBD2 identical over 8 bases. With 5 bases clipped from V and 5 bases from J, the junction kept 11 bases outside the gene matches. CDR3 length: 15 residues. Germline V lookup: CDR1 MNHNY, CDR2 SVGAGI (reference sequence). For the CDR3, the DNA is TGTGCCAGCAGTCATATTGGGACTAGTCCTGACGAGCAGTACTTC. This translates into CASSHIGTSPDEQYF.

The chain couples TRBV20-1 to TRBJ2-5; D unclear. With 5 bases removed from V and 5 bases from J, the gap between germline ends came to 9 bases. Germline CDR1 is DFQATT and CDR2 is SNEGSKA (reference sequence). This CDR3 region has 11 residues. CDR3 nucleotides: TGCAGTGCTCCGGTAATGGAGACCCAGTACTTC. Amino acid sequence: CSAPVMETQYF.

The V gene is TRBV2, the J gene TRBJ2-3; 9 bases are shared with TRBD1. V was pared by 6 bases and J by 4 bases, with 2 bases of the junction left unmatched. This CDR3 has 13 residues. Germline CDR1 reads SNHLY; CDR2 reads FYNNEI. The chain's CDR3 is CASRGQGADTQYF. CDR3 sequence (DNA): TGTGCCAGCAGGGGACAGGGTGCAGATACGCAGTATTTT.

The chain is built from TRBV7-9 and TRBJ1-2; tentative D call: TRBD1 (6 bases). This CDR3 contains 14 residues. Per the germline V gene, CDR1 is SEHNR and CDR2 is FQNEAQ (reference sequence). V was clipped by 1 base and J by 2 bases, with 8 bases between them. CDR3 coding DNA: TGTGCCAGCAGCTTAGGGGACAAGAACTATGGCTACACCTTC. Amino acid sequence: CASSLGDKNYGYTF.